These 18 T cell receptor beta chains were sequenced from one sample in a study of T cell responses to AZD1222 COVID-19 vaccine. TCRdb's table, derived via immunoSEQ multiplex PCR, lists solely in-frame clones and lacks some. The table shows approximately 120,000 clones, with around 88% occurring only once. The input for sequencing was peripheral blood, taken on day 0 of MenACWY control vaccination. All receptors derive from an adult in good health.

This chain connects TRBV4-1 to TRBJ2-7, with TRBD2 identical over 7 bases. From germline, CDR1 is MGHRA and CDR2 YSYEKL. The CDR3 covers 13 residues. The J segment lost 3 bases and the V segment lost 3 bases, leaving 2 bases of the junction unmatched. This chain's CDR3 is CASSQTGGYEQYF. The DNA for the CDR3 is TGCGCCAGCAGCCAGACGGGGGGCTACGAGCAGTACTTC.

This clone was recorded a few times. The chain joins TRBV7-2 to TRBJ1-2; D might be TRBD1 (6 bases). Trimming stripped 5 bases from V and 3 bases from J, with 16 bases between. The CDR3 contains 15 residues. The germline V gene has CDR1 SGHTA and CDR2 FQGNSA. In nucleotides, the CDR3 is TGTGCCAGCAGCCCCCCGGGGGGCCTCTACTATGGCTACACCTTC. Amino acids: CASSPPGGLYYGYTF.

This clone was detected only once. The chain employs TRBV7-8 and TRBJ1-2; 12 nucleotides match TRBD1. There are 16 residues in the CDR3. From germline, CDR1 is SGHVS and CDR2 FQNEAQ. Trimming at V came to 2 bases and at J to 7 bases, leaving 8 bases not matched to a gene. In DNA form, the CDR3 reads TGTGCCAGCAGCTTAAATCCGGGACAGGGGGCGCTTGGCTACACCTTC. Protein product: CASSLNPGQGALGYTF.

The chain recombines TRBV7-9 with TRBJ1-1; D not resolved. Per germline, CDR1 SEHNR and CDR2 FQNEAQ (reference sequence). The V end lost 1 base, the J end lost 7 bases, and 10 bases lay between the germline ends. The CDR3 totals 13 residues. This chain's CDR3 is CASSLGGGNEAFF. The CDR3 coding sequence is TGTGCCAGCAGCTTAGGGGGAGGGAATGAAGCTTTCTTT.

The chain carries TRBV12-3 or TRBV12-4 and TRBJ1-2, with a possible D match to TRBD1 (6 bases). The CDR3 is 13 residues long. V was trimmed by 4 bases and J by 6 bases, leaving 12 bases between them. The CDR3 coding sequence is TGTGCCAGCAGTTCAAAGGGGGAGGATGGCTACACCTTC. Its protein is CASSSKGEDGYTF.

This CDR3 reads CASSVGDKQTQYF. The CDR3 DNA is TGTGCCAGCAGTGTGGGGGATAAACAGACCCAGTACTTC. This chain links TRBV2 with TRBJ2-5; D tentatively reads TRBD1 or TRBD2 (5 bases each). The CDR3 extends over 13 amino acids. Trimming pared 4 bases from V and 6 bases from J, leaving 12 bases between. Germline V gene data show CDR1 as SNHLY and CDR2 as FYNNEI.

The rearrangement links TRBV19 to TRBJ2-7; D perhaps matches TRBD2 (6 bases). V lost 5 bases to trimming and J lost 3 bases, with 14 bases between them. Germline V gene sequence: CDR1 LNHDA, CDR2 SQIVND (reference sequence). The CDR3 is made up of 14 amino acids. The CDR3 DNA sequence: TGTGCCAGTAGTCCCCTAGCGCAAAGCTACGAGCAGTACTTC. It codes for CASSPLAQSYEQYF. The whole variable domain, remainder taken from reference TRBV19 and TRBJ2-7, is DGGITQSPKYLFRKEGQNVTLSCEQNLNHDAMYWYRQDPGQGLRLIYYSQIVNDFQKGDIAEGYSVSREKKESFPLTVTSAQKNPTAFYLCASSPLAQSYEQYFGPGTRLTVT.

This chain uses TRBV29-1 with TRBJ2-1; 10 nucleotides line up with TRBD2. Trimming removed 3 bases from V and 4 bases from J; junction bases left unmatched: 9. CDR1 and CDR2 from the germline V gene are SQVTM and ANQGSEA. The CDR3 is 16 residues long. For the CDR3, the DNA is TGCAGCGTTGAGAAAAGGGGACTAGCGCCATACAATGAGCAGTTCTTC. Translating gives CSVEKRGLAPYNEQFF.

The chain joins TRBV21-1 to TRBJ2-1; TRBD2, the D gene given by the table, was not confirmed from the DNA. TRBV21-1 is designated a pseudogene. This CDR3 region has 15 residues. The CDR3 region has the DNA TGTGCCAGCAGACCCGAGGACGGGGAGAACAATGAGCAGTTCTTC. Translation: CASRPEDGENNEQFF.

The V and J genes are TRBV6-1 and TRBJ1-2; D is perhaps TRBD1 (6 bases). Trimming removed 3 bases from V and 6 bases from J, with 17 bases in between. The germline V gene encodes CDR1 MNHNS and CDR2 SASEGT. The CDR3 has 15 residues. This CDR3 reads CASSDPTTGSDGYTF. The CDR3 region has the DNA TGTGCCAGCAGTGATCCAACTACAGGGTCGGATGGCTACACCTTC.

This clone was picked up a small number of times. The J gene is TRBJ2-2, the V gene TRBV11-3; 9 bases are a match to TRBD1. The CDR3 spans 18 residues. Germline-derived CDR1 and CDR2 are SGHNT and YENEEA. Losses at the gene ends were 5 bases for V and 4 bases for J; bases not matched to a gene: 14. Here the CDR3 DNA reads TGTGCCAGCAGCAACGAATTTACAGGGGGCGAGGGCACCGGGGAGCTGTTTTTT. This sequence encodes CASSNEFTGGEGTGELFF. The full variable domain, its missing parts supplied by reference TRBV11-3 and TRBJ2-2, is EAGVVQSPRYKIIEKKQPVAFWCNPISGHNTLYWYLQNLGQGPELLIRYENEEAVDDSQLPKDRFSAERLKGVDSTLKIQPAELGDSAVYLCASSNEFTGGEGTGELFFGEGSRLTVL.

Note on this clone: Other DNA sequences within the sample encode an identical CDR3. The rearrangement links TRBV2 to TRBJ1-1, with D perhaps TRBD1 (6 bases). The CDR3 length is 13 residues. Trimming removed 7 bases at V and 2 bases at J, with 11 bases between. Germline V CDR1 and CDR2: SNHLY, FYNNEI. This chain's CDR3 is CASTWTENTEAFF. CDR3 nucleotides: TGTGCCAGCACCTGGACAGAAAACACTGAAGCTTTCTTT.

The chain couples TRBV29-1 to TRBJ1-5; possible D gene TRBD1, 5 bases. CDR1 SQVTM and CDR2 ANQGSEA come from the germline V gene. The CDR3 runs to 15 residues. The germline V and J ends were trimmed by 4 bases and 6 bases, with 19 bases remaining between them. The CDR3 protein is CSVGLAQGSSQPQHF. The CDR3 DNA is TGCAGCGTTGGATTGGCGCAGGGATCATCTCAGCCCCAGCATTTT.

The gene calls are TRBV20-1 and TRBJ1-3; unclear D gene. V was clipped by 4 bases and J by 0 bases, with 1 base between them. The CDR3 totals 11 residues. Germline V gene sequence: CDR1 DFQATT, CDR2 SNEGSKA (reference sequence). The CDR3: CSATSGNTIYF. In DNA form, the CDR3 reads TGCAGTGCTACCTCTGGAAACACCATATATTTT.

This chain uses TRBV4-3 with TRBJ1-4; D remains unclear. Germline V gene lookup returns CDR1 LGHNA and CDR2 YSLEER. V shed 4 bases and J shed 0 bases, with 12 bases lying between them. This CDR3 contains 16 residues. The CDR3 region has the DNA TGCGCCAGCAGCCCCCTAAGCGCCTCAACTAATGAAAAACTGTTTTTT. The encoded protein is CASSPLSASTNEKLFF.

The chain recombines TRBV5-1 with TRBJ2-7, with D maybe TRBD2 (6 bases). V gave up 4 bases and J gave up 7 bases, with 9 bases separating them. The CDR3 has 11 amino acids. Germline assignment: CDR1 SGHRS and CDR2 YFSETQ. The CDR3 sequence is CASSTEGEQYF. The DNA of the CDR3 is TGCGCCAGCAGCACGGAGGGGGAGCAGTACTTC.

V usage is TRBV12-3 or TRBV12-4 and J usage is TRBJ2-7; maybe TRBD2 (5 bases). V shed 6 bases and J shed 6 bases, with 12 bases lying between them. This CDR3 has 12 residues. The DNA of the CDR3 is TGTGCCAGCAGCATTAGCGTTGGCGAGCAGTACTTC. Encoded protein: CASSISVGEQYF.

The genes are TRBV7-6 and TRBJ2-2; unclear D gene. Trimming removed 3 bases at V and 3 bases at J, with 11 bases between. Per the germline V gene, CDR1 is SGHVS and CDR2 is FNYEAQ. The length of the CDR3 is 15 residues. The CDR3 nucleotides are TGTGCCAGCAGCTTGAGACATCCTGACACCGGGGAGCTGTTTTTT. Translation gives CASSLRHPDTGELFF.